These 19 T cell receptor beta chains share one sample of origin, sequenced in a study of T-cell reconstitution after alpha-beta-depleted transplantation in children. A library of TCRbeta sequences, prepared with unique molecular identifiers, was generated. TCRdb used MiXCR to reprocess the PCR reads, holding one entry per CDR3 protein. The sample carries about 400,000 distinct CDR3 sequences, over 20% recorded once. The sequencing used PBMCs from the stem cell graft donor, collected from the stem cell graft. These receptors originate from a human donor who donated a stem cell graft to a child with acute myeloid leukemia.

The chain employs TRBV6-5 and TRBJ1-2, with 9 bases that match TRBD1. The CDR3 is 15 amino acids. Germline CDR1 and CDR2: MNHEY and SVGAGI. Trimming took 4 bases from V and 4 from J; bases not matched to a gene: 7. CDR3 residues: CASSFPGQGTYGYTF. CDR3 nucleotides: TGTGCCAGCAGTTTCCCCGGACAGGGGACCTATGGCTACACCTTC.

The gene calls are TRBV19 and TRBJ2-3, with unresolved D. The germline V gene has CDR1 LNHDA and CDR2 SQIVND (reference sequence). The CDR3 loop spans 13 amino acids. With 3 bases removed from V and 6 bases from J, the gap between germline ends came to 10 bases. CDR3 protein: CASSMFEVDTQYF. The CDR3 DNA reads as TGTGCCAGTAGTATGTTCGAGGTTGATACGCAGTATTTT.

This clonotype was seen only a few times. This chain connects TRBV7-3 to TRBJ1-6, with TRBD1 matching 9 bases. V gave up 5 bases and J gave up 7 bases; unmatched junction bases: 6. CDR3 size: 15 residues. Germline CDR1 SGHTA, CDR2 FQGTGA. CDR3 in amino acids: CASSPRTGENSPLHF. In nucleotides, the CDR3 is TGTGCCAGCAGCCCAAGGACAGGGGAGAATTCACCCCTCCACTTT.

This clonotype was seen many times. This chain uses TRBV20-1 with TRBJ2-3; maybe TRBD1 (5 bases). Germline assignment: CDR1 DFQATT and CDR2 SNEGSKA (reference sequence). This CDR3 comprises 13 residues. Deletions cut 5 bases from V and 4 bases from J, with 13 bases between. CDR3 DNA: TGCAGTGCTCACAAGCAGGGCCCAGATACGCAGTATTTT. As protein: CSAHKQGPDTQYF.

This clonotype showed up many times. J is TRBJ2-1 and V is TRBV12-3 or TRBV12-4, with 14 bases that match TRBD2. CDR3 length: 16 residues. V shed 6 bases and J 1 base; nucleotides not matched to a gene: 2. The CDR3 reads CASRGLAGASYNEQFF. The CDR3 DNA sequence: TGTGCCAGCAGGGGACTAGCGGGAGCGTCCTACAATGAGCAGTTCTTC.

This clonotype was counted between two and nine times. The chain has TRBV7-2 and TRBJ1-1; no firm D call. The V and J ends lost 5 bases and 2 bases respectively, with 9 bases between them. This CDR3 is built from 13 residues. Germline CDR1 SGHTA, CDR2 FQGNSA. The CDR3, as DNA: TGTGCCAGCAGCGTAGGGAAAAACACTGAAGCTTTCTTT. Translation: CASSVGKNTEAFF.

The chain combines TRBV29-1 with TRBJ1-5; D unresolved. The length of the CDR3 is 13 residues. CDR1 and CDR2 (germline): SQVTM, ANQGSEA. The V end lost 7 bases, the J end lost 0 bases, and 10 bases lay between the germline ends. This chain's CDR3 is CSAAAYSNQPQHF. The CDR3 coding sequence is TGCAGCGCCGCCGCGTATAGCAATCAGCCCCAGCATTTT.

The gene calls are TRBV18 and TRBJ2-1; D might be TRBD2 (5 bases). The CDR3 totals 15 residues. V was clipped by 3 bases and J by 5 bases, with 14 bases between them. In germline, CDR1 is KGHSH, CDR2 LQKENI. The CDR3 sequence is CASSPEAVGNNEQFF. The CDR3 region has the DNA TGTGCCAGCTCACCGGAGGCCGTGGGTAACAATGAGCAGTTCTTC.

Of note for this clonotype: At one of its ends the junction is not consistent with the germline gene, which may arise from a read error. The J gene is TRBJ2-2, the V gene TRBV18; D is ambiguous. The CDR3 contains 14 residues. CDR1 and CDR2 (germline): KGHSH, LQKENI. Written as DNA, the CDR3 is TGTACCAGCTCACCTTTAACGAACACCGGGGAGCTGTTTTTT. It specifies CTSSPLTNTGELFF.

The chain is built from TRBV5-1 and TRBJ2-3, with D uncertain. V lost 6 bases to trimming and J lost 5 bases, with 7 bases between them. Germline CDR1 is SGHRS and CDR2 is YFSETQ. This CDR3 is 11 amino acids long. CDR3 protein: CASTYGDTQYF. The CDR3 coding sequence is TGCGCCAGCACCTACGGAGATACGCAGTATTTT.

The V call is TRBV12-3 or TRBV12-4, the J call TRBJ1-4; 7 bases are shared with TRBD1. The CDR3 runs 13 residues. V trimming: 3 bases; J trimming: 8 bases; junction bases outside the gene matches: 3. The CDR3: CASSLTGREKLFF. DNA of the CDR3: TGTGCCAGCAGTTTGACAGGGCGAGAAAAACTGTTTTTT.

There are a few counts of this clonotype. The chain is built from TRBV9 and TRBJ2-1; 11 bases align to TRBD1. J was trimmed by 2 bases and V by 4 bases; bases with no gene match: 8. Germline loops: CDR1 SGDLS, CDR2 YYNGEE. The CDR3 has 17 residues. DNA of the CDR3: TGTGCCAGCAGCCCTGGGACAGGGGGTTTCGCCTACAATGAGCAGTTCTTC. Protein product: CASSPGTGGFAYNEQFF.

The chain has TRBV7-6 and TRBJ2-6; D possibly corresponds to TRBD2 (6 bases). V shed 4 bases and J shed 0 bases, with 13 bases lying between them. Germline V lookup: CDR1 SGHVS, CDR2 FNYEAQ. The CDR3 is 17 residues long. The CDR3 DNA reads TGTGCCAGCAGCTGGGGGGACCTTCGCTCTGGGGCCAACGTCCTGACTTTC. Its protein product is CASSWGDLRSGANVLTF.

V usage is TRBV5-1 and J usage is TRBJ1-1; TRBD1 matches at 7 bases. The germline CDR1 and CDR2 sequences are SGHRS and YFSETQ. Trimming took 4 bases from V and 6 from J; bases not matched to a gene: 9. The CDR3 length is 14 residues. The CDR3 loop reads CASSPIYRGAEAFF. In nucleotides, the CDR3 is TGCGCCAGCAGCCCGATTTACAGGGGCGCTGAAGCTTTCTTT.

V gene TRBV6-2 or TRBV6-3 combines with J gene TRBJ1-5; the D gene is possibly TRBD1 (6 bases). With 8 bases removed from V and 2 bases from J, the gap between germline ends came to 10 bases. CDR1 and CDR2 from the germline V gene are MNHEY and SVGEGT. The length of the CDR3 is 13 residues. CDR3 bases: TGTGCCAGCCGGGGGGCAGGCAATCAGCCCCAGCATTTT. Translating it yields CASRGAGNQPQHF.

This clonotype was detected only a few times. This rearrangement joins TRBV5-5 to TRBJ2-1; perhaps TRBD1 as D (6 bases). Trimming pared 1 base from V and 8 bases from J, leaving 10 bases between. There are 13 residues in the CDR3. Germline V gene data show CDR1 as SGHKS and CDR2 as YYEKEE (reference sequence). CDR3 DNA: TGTGCCAGCAGCTTGTACCCAGGGGATGAGCAGTTCTTC. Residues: CASSLYPGDEQFF.

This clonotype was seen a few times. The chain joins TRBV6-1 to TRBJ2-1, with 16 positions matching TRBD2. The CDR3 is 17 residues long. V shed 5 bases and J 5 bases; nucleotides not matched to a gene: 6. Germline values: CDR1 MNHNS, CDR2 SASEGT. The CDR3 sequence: CASSPGLAGGRDNEQFF. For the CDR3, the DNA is TGTGCCAGCAGTCCGGGACTAGCGGGAGGGCGAGACAATGAGCAGTTCTTC.

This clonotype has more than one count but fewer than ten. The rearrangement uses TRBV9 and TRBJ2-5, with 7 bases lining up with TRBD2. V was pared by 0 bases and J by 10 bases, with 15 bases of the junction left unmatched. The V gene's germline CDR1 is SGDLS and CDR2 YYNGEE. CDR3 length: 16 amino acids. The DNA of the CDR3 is TGTGCCAGCAGCGTAGCGGGAGGCCCCTACCAAGACAGCCAGTACTTC. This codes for CASSVAGGPYQDSQYF.

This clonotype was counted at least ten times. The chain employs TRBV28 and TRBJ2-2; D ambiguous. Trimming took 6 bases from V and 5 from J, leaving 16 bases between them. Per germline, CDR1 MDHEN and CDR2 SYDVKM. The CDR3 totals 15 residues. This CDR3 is CASSPSGPRTGELFF. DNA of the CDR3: TGTGCCAGCAGCCCCTCGGGCCCGCGGACCGGGGAGCTGTTTTTT. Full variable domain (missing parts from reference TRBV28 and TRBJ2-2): DVKVTQSSRYLVKRTGEKVFLECVQDMDHENMFWYRQDPGLGLRLIYFSYDVKMKEKGDIPEGYSVSREKKERFSLILESASTNQTSMYLCASSPSGPRTGELFFGEGSRLTVL.